This record covers a single T cell receptor (beta chain). Its antigen is not identified. This CDR3 region has 11 residues. Trimming took off 4 bases at V and 10 bases at J, with 8 bases between the two ends. CDR1 and CDR2 from the germline V gene are SGHNT and YYREEE (reference sequence). The entry originates in a study of T cells in localized non-small cell lung cancer. Study-wide results and limits: Among the top 100 tumor clones, a median around 50 appeared in adjacent lung.

Generated by immunoSEQ multiplex PCR, the TCRdb table keeps only in-frame clones and is missing some. The sample lists 30,000 to 40,000 clones, 88% seen once, with approximately 4% in the top ten. This sequence was found in a woman aged 35 to 70 with stage I lung adenocarcinoma. The gene calls are TRBV5-4 and TRBJ2-2; a weak D match, TRBD2 (6 bases). Material: peripheral blood, obtained before any cancer treatment. The CDR3 region has the DNA TGTGCCAGCAGCCCGGGGGTGGAGCTGTTTTTT. This gives the protein CASSPGVELFF. The variable domain in full, completed from reference TRBV5-4 and TRBJ2-2, reads ETGVTQSPTHLIKTRGQQVTLRCSSQSGHNTVSWYQQALGQGPQFIFQYYREEENGRGNFPPRFSGLQFPNYSSELNVNALELDDSALYLCASSPGVELFFGEGSRLTVL.